This entry lists 14 T cell receptor beta chains sequenced from one sample in a study of blood T cell repertoires in COVID-19. TCRdb's copy holds only in-frame clones and misses some; the assay was immunoSEQ multiplex PCR. The data show some 390,000 clones, roughly 91% seen once. The sample comprised PBMCs or T cells enriched from blood (not recorded which). The origin of the receptors is a woman in her 30s who had recovered from COVID-19.

The V gene is TRBV2, the J gene TRBJ1-5; 8 nucleotides align to TRBD1. V shed 4 bases and J 6 bases; nucleotides not matched to a gene: 8. Per the germline V gene, CDR1 is SNHLY and CDR2 is FYNNEI. CDR3 length: 15 amino acids. The CDR3 sequence: CASSAETGVRQPQHF. The CDR3 nucleotides are TGTGCCAGCAGTGCAGAGACAGGGGTTCGTCAGCCCCAGCATTTT.

This sequence joins TRBV9 and TRBJ2-1; TRBD2 matches at 10 bases. CDR1 is SGDLS, CDR2 YYNGEE, per germline. V shed 1 base and J 1 base; nucleotides not matched to a gene: 8. The CDR3 extends over 18 amino acids. The CDR3 nucleotides read TGTGCCAGCAGCGTACAGCGGGAGGGCATCGGGTCCTACAATGAGCAGTTCTTC. It yields the protein CASSVQREGIGSYNEQFF.

The V and J genes are TRBV12-3 or TRBV12-4 and TRBJ1-1, with D perhaps matching TRBD1 (6 bases). Trimming removed 3 bases at V and 10 bases at J, with 12 bases between. The CDR3 loop spans 12 amino acids. CDR3 DNA: TGTGCCAGCAGTTTTTTTGGACAGATAGCTTTCTTT. This translates into CASSFFGQIAFF.

To note about this clone: At the DNA level, this CDR3 is encoded by other sequences in the same sample as well. The chain combines TRBV5-1 with TRBJ2-1; 7 bases line up with TRBD2. The V segment lost 1 base and the J segment 0 bases; nucleotides outside the gene matches: 1. CDR1 is SGHRS and CDR2 is YFSETQ in the germline V gene. The CDR3 is 15 amino acids. CDR3 loop: CASSLQRGSYNEQFF. In nucleotides, the CDR3 is TGCGCCAGCAGCTTGCAGCGGGGCTCCTACAATGAGCAGTTCTTC.

The chain carries TRBV27 and TRBJ1-6, with a tentative D call TRBD1 (5 bases). V was cut by 3 bases and J by 13 bases, with 22 bases left in between. The germline CDR1 and CDR2 sequences are MNHEY and SMNVEV (reference sequence). This CDR3 region has 16 residues. The CDR3 bases are TGTGCCAGCAGTTTGGCCAGGGTAACCCCCAGTTCTCCCCTCCACTTT. Translation: CASSLARVTPSSPLHF.

CDR3 in amino acids: CASSFRAENTEAFF. CDR3 DNA sequence: TGTGCCAGCAGCTTCAGGGCCGAGAACACTGAAGCTTTCTTT. The chain uses TRBV7-9 and TRBJ1-1; TRBD1 is a possible D gene (5 bases). V lost 3 bases and J 1 base, leaving 9 bases between the germline ends. Germline V CDR1 and CDR2: SEHNR, FQNEAQ (reference sequence). This CDR3 spans 14 amino acids.

With regard to this clone: Other DNA variants within this sample encode the same CDR3. The V gene is TRBV7-3, the J gene TRBJ1-1; D is uncertain. Germline loops: CDR1 SGHTA, CDR2 FQGTGA. The CDR3 is 14 residues long. V lost 0 bases and J lost 4, with 9 bases in between. CDR3 loop: CASSLTPGSTEAFF. The CDR3 nucleotides are TGTGCCAGCAGCTTAACCCCGGGATCCACTGAAGCTTTCTTT.

The genes are TRBV5-1 and TRBJ1-1; 8 nucleotides align to TRBD1. CDR1 is SGHRS and CDR2 is YFSETQ in the germline V gene. The CDR3 loop spans 15 amino acids. The ends lost 3 bases at V and 0 bases at J; junction bases unmatched: 4. The CDR3 protein is CASSYRGTMNTEAFF. CDR3 DNA: TGCGCCAGCAGCTACAGGGGGACCATGAACACTGAAGCTTTCTTT.

V usage is TRBV4-2 and J usage is TRBJ1-2, with TRBD1 matching 9 bases. The CDR3 totals 14 residues. The germline gives CDR1 LGHNA, CDR2 YNFKEQ. The ends lost 1 base at V and 5 bases at J; junction bases unmatched: 2. CDR3: CASSQVGQGYGYTF. Here the CDR3 DNA reads TGTGCCAGCAGCCAAGTCGGACAGGGGTATGGCTACACCTTC.

The chain joins TRBV5-1 to TRBJ1-1; TRBD1 agrees at 8 bases. The CDR3 is made up of 15 amino acids. Germline V gives CDR1 SGHRS, CDR2 YFSETQ. Losses at the gene ends were 5 bases for V and 4 bases for J; bases not matched to a gene: 10. CDR3 sequence: CASSSGQGASTEAFF. The CDR3 DNA sequence: TGCGCCAGCAGTTCCGGTCAGGGGGCGAGCACTGAAGCTTTCTTT.

The chain couples TRBV5-6 to TRBJ1-3; 7 nucleotides agree with TRBD1. Germline lookup yields CDR1 SGHDT and CDR2 YYEEEE. The CDR3 length is 15 residues. J lost 0 bases, V lost 4 bases, and 4 bases had no gene match. CDR3 residues: CASSARQGSGNTIYF. The CDR3 DNA reads TGTGCCAGCAGCGCCCGACAGGGCTCTGGAAACACCATATATTTT.

The V and J genes are TRBV28 and TRBJ1-6, with D tentatively TRBD1 (6 bases). With 5 bases removed from V and 4 bases from J, the gap between germline ends came to 12 bases. Germline V gene sequence: CDR1 MDHEN, CDR2 SYDVKM. This CDR3 contains 15 residues. The CDR3 DNA reads as TGTGCCAGCAGTAAGGGGGAGATTTATAATTCACCCCTCCACTTT. Protein sequence: CASSKGEIYNSPLHF.

The genes are TRBV14 and TRBJ1-2, with a possible D match to TRBD1 (6 bases). The CDR3 covers 13 residues. V shed 1 base and J shed 5 bases, with 8 bases lying between them. Per germline, CDR1 SGHDN and CDR2 FVKESK. CDR3 sequence (DNA): TGTGCCAGCAGCCAAGTAACAGGGTATGGCTACACCTTC. Amino acid sequence: CASSQVTGYGYTF.

The V call is TRBV9, the J call TRBJ2-5; TRBD2 might be the D (5 bases). Germline CDR1 SGDLS, CDR2 YYNGEE. This CDR3 comprises 14 residues. The V end was cut by 0 bases, the J end by 0 bases, with 6 bases between. For the CDR3, the DNA is TGTGCCAGCAGCGTAGGGACTCACCAAGAGACCCAGTACTTC. Amino acids: CASSVGTHQETQYF.